Following are 10 T cell receptor beta chains from one sample sequenced in a study of OX40 agonist ivuxolimab in advanced cancers. Here immunoSEQ multiplex PCR was the method, and the copy in TCRdb shows in-frame clones only, minus some. The repertoire has tens of thousands of clones, approximately 84% of them found once; the top ten carry 7.9%. This specimen consisted of CD4+ or CD8+ T cells sorted from blood, obtained in a trial of the OX40 agonist ivuxolimab. The receptors stem from an adult with an advanced solid tumor such as melanoma, head and neck, liver or kidney cancer.

V and J are TRBV19 and TRBJ1-5; possibly TRBD1 for D (6 bases). This CDR3 spans 14 amino acids. Trimming stripped 9 bases from V and 0 bases from J, with 12 bases between. In germline, CDR1 is LNHDA, CDR2 SQIVND (reference sequence). CDR3 nucleotide sequence: TGTGCCAGCAGGACAGACGATAGCAATCAGCCCCAGCATTTT. Amino acid sequence: CASRTDDSNQPQHF.

V and J are TRBV11-2 and TRBJ2-5; 8 nucleotides match TRBD2. V shed 5 bases, J shed 9 bases, and the junction held 11 bases outside the gene matches. CDR3 length equals 14 residues. The germline V gene has CDR1 SGHAT and CDR2 FQNNGV. The CDR3 sequence is CASSTRPSGGAQYF. The CDR3 region has the DNA TGTGCCAGCAGCACTAGGCCCAGCGGGGGCGCCCAGTACTTC.

This chain uses TRBV19 with TRBJ2-2, with D perhaps TRBD2 (6 bases). CDR1 LNHDA and CDR2 SQIVND come from the germline V gene (reference sequence). V lost 2 bases and J lost 7, with 17 bases in between. This CDR3 is built from 16 residues. CDR3 sequence (DNA): TGTGCCAGTAGTATAATTGTAGCGTCAGCGGGCGGGGAGCTGTTTTTT. Protein sequence: CASSIIVASAGGELFF.

V is TRBV5-6 and J is TRBJ2-7, with 7 positions matching TRBD1. After removal of 7 bases from V and 7 bases from J, the junction contained 11 bases not matched to a gene. CDR1 and CDR2 (germline): SGHDT, YYEEEE. This CDR3 is 13 amino acids long. CDR3 in DNA: TGTGCCAGCCACAGGGGCGCGCTTCTAGAGCAGTACTTC. It is translated as CASHRGALLEQYF.

A word on this clone: The junction departs from germline at one end; a sequencing error may be responsible. The J gene is TRBJ1-2, the V gene TRBV7-3; D possibly corresponds to TRBD1 (6 bases). Germline V gene sequence: CDR1 SGHTA, CDR2 FQGTGA. This CDR3 has 12 residues. CDR3 sequence: CASSLGGGRTHF. The DNA for the CDR3 is TGTGCCAGCAGCCTTGGGGGGGGCCGCACCCACTTC.

The J gene is TRBJ2-3, the V gene TRBV19; 9 bases are shared with TRBD1. The CDR3 covers 15 residues. CDR1 is LNHDA and CDR2 is SQIVND in the germline V gene (reference sequence). V lost 5 bases and J lost 3; bases outside the gene matches: 6. CDR3 sequence reads: CASSAGTGKTDTQYF. The DNA of the CDR3 is TGTGCCAGTAGTGCTGGGACAGGGAAAACAGATACGCAGTATTTT. The full variable domain, completed using reference TRBV19 and TRBJ2-3, is DGGITQSPKYLFRKEGQNVTLSCEQNLNHDAMYWYRQDPGQGLRLIYYSQIVNDFQKGDIAEGYSVSREKKESFPLTVTSAQKNPTAFYLCASSAGTGKTDTQYFGPGTRLTVL.

CDR3 coding DNA: TGTGCCAGCAGTTATCTGCCCGGCGACGAGCAGTACTTC. Its translation is CASSYLPGDEQYF. The V gene is TRBV6-5, the J gene TRBJ2-7; D is unresolved. CDR1 and CDR2 from the germline V gene are MNHEY and SVGAGI. Trimming left V 3 bases short and J 5 bases short, with 11 bases between. The CDR3 consists of 13 residues.

This chain links TRBV4-1 with TRBJ2-1, with 9 bases fitting TRBD1. The CDR3 consists of 16 residues. V was pared by 4 bases and J by 8 bases, with 12 bases of the junction left unmatched. CDR1 and CDR2 from the germline V gene are MGHRA and YSYEKL. The CDR3 loop is CASSRNRDRARDEQFF. The CDR3 DNA sequence: TGCGCCAGCAGCCGCAACCGGGACAGGGCCCGCGATGAGCAGTTCTTC.

The chain recombines TRBV6-5 with TRBJ2-1; 9 bases are a match to TRBD2. The germline gives CDR1 MNHEY, CDR2 SVGAGI. The ends lost 6 bases at V and 4 bases at J; junction bases unmatched: 7. The length of the CDR3 is 15 residues. CDR3 bases: TGTGCCAGCAGCCCCACTAGCGGGCTATACAATGAGCAGTTCTTC. It translates to CASSPTSGLYNEQFF.

CDR3: CASSSRGAVYGYTF. CDR3 coding DNA: TGTGCCAGCAGTTCCAGAGGGGCCGTCTATGGCTACACCTTC. The rearrangement links TRBV28 to TRBJ1-2; the D gene is possibly TRBD1 (5 bases). The germline CDR1 and CDR2 sequences are MDHEN and SYDVKM. This CDR3 contains 14 residues. The V end was cut by 4 bases, the J end by 4 bases, with 13 bases between.